These 29 T cell receptor beta chains came from one sample sequenced in a study of blood T cell repertoires in COVID-19. Method: immunoSEQ multiplex PCR; TCRdb's copy keeps in-frame clones and lacks some. The sample yields under 200,000 clones, 82% seen once. Sequenced material: PBMCs or T cells enriched from blood (not recorded which). Every receptor here comes from a man in his sixties who had recovered from COVID-19.

The chain has TRBV5-5 and TRBJ1-4; D is ambiguous. The V gene's germline CDR1 is SGHKS and CDR2 YYEKEE (reference sequence). This CDR3 contains 14 residues. V was cut by 4 bases and J by 8 bases, with 15 bases left in between. CDR3 coding DNA: TGTGCCAGCAGCCCCTTCCGTACGGGGGAAAAACTGTTTTTT. Translation gives CASSPFRTGEKLFF.

This chain uses TRBV28 with TRBJ2-5; TRBD1 is a possible D gene (5 bases). The V and J ends lost 6 bases and 7 bases respectively, with 12 bases between them. The CDR3 covers 12 residues. Germline V gives CDR1 MDHEN, CDR2 SYDVKM. CDR3 sequence reads: CASSLTGGTQYF. For the CDR3, the DNA is TGTGCCAGCAGCCTTACAGGCGGGACCCAGTACTTC.

The rearrangement uses TRBV5-1 and TRBJ1-3, with 10 bases matching TRBD1. CDR1 is SGHRS and CDR2 is YFSETQ in the germline V gene. This CDR3 comprises 16 residues. The V segment lost 3 bases and the J segment 3 bases; nucleotides outside the gene matches: 6. This CDR3 reads CASSSGTGVFGNTIYF. CDR3 coding DNA: TGCGCCAGCAGCTCTGGGACAGGGGTTTTTGGAAACACCATATATTTT.

This clone was counted a single time. This sequence joins TRBV7-8 and TRBJ1-4; D unclear. V lost 4 bases and J lost 0, with 18 bases in between. The CDR3 has 18 amino acids. Germline assignment: CDR1 SGHVS and CDR2 FQNEAQ. The CDR3 DNA follows: TGTGCCAGCAGCTCCCGTCCGGGGATCCTCACAACTAATGAAAAACTGTTTTTT. It specifies CASSSRPGILTTNEKLFF. Based on the CDR3 plus reference TRBV7-8 and TRBJ1-4, the full variable domain is GAGVSQSPRYKVAKRGQDVALRCDPISGHVSLFWYQQALGQGPEFLTYFQNEAQLDKSGLPSDRFFAERPEGSVSTLKIQRTQQEDSAVYLCASSSRPGILTTNEKLFFGSGTQLSVL.

This chain links TRBV10-3 with TRBJ2-7; 7 bases are shared with TRBD2. Losses at the gene ends were 6 bases for V and 0 bases for J; bases not matched to a gene: 8. This CDR3 is 15 amino acids long. Germline V gene data show CDR1 as ENHRY and CDR2 as SYGVKD. The CDR3 nucleotides read TGTGCCATCAGATCAGATAGCGGGCCCTCCTACGAGCAGTACTTC. Its protein is CAIRSDSGPSYEQYF.

V usage is TRBV29-1 and J usage is TRBJ2-1; 8 bases map to TRBD1. Germline trimming cut 3 bases from V and 7 bases from J; bases unmatched to any gene: 11. Per the germline V gene, CDR1 is SQVTM and CDR2 is ANQGSEA. This CDR3 is built from 15 residues. CDR3 in DNA: TGCAGCGTTGAGGAGCAGGGGGCGGCTTTGAATGAGCAGTTCTTC. As protein: CSVEEQGAALNEQFF.

The CDR3 loop reads CASSWGNGRERNEQFF. The CDR3 DNA is TGTGCCAGCAGCTGGGGCAACGGGAGGGAACGGAATGAGCAGTTCTTC. The chain joins TRBV5-8 to TRBJ2-1; 8 bases are a match to TRBD2. J lost 7 bases, V lost 3 bases, and 12 bases had no gene match. This CDR3 comprises 16 residues. Per the germline V gene, CDR1 is SGHTS and CDR2 is YDEGEE.

J is TRBJ2-1 and V is TRBV4-1; 11 bases are shared with TRBD2. CDR1 and CDR2 from the germline V gene are MGHRA and YSYEKL. The CDR3 is made up of 17 amino acids. With V trimmed by 5 bases and J by 2 bases, 8 bases remained unmatched. The CDR3 here is CASSKRGSGRAYNEQFF. CDR3 bases: TGCGCCAGCAGCAAACGGGGTAGCGGGAGGGCCTACAATGAGCAGTTCTTC.

V gene TRBV9 combines with J gene TRBJ2-2; D remains ambiguous. This CDR3 is 16 amino acids long. The germline V and J ends were trimmed by 3 bases and 2 bases, with 14 bases remaining between them. The germline gives CDR1 SGDLS, CDR2 YYNGEE. In nucleotides, the CDR3 is TGTGCCAGCAGCGATACCCTGCGTATAAACACCGGGGAGCTGTTTTTT. Translating gives CASSDTLRINTGELFF.

This rearrangement joins TRBV18 to TRBJ2-7, with 7 bases that match TRBD1. Per the germline V gene, CDR1 is KGHSH and CDR2 is LQKENI. The CDR3 totals 15 residues. With V trimmed by 6 bases and J by 3 bases, 11 bases remained unmatched. This chain's CDR3 is CASSPFGTEVYEQYF. CDR3 nucleotides: TGTGCCAGCTCCCCCTTTGGGACAGAAGTCTACGAGCAGTACTTC.

This clone was seen a single time. The CDR3 nucleotides are TGTGCCACCAGTGACGTTTTCCCGCAGGGGGAGACCCAGTACTTC. It yields the protein CATSDVFPQGETQYF. V and J are TRBV24-1 and TRBJ2-5, with D possibly being TRBD1 (6 bases). Germline V lookup: CDR1 KGHDR, CDR2 SFDVKD. The length of the CDR3 is 15 residues. The V end lost 4 bases, the J end lost 5 bases, and 16 bases lay between the germline ends.

This sequence joins TRBV28 and TRBJ2-2, with 8 bases identical to TRBD2. CDR1 MDHEN and CDR2 SYDVKM come from the germline V gene. This CDR3 contains 14 residues. The V and J ends lost 8 bases and 4 bases, in that order; junction bases with no gene match: 6. Written as DNA, the CDR3 is TGTGCCAGCGCGCCTAGCGGGCGCACCGGGGAGCTGTTTTTT. Protein sequence: CASAPSGRTGELFF.

This chain connects TRBV3-1 (or the pseudogene TRBV3-2) to TRBJ2-1, with a possible D match to TRBD1 (6 bases). The CDR3 is made up of 17 amino acids. Trimming cost V 2 bases and J 4 bases, with 18 bases left between them. Germline values: CDR1 LGHDT, CDR2 YNNKEL (reference sequence). The CDR3 nucleotides read TGTGCCAGCAGCCAATCGGAAAAACGGACAGATTACAATGAGCAGTTCTTC. Translated: CASSQSEKRTDYNEQFF.

The chain is built from TRBV7-3 and TRBJ2-3; 10 bases match TRBD2. The germline gives CDR1 SGHTA, CDR2 FQGTGA. The V segment lost 5 bases and the J segment 5 bases; nucleotides outside the gene matches: 4. CDR3 length: 14 amino acids. The CDR3 reads CASSISGGEDTQYF. The CDR3 DNA reads as TGTGCCAGCAGCATAAGCGGGGGGGAAGATACGCAGTATTTT.

V is TRBV28 and J is TRBJ2-7; TRBD2 aligns across 8 bases. V trimming: 5 bases; J trimming: 1 base; junction bases outside the gene matches: 13. The CDR3 has 17 amino acids. Germline-derived CDR1 and CDR2 are MDHEN and SYDVKM. The CDR3 coding sequence is TGTGCCAGCAGTCCCTCCCCCCGACTAGCGAGGTCCTACGAGCAGTACTTC. It specifies CASSPSPRLARSYEQYF.

The table lists this clone with a few counts. The V and J genes are TRBV7-8 and TRBJ2-7; 12 positions agree with TRBD2. The germline V gene has CDR1 SGHVS and CDR2 FQNEAQ. The CDR3 runs 16 residues. J was trimmed by 0 bases and V by 3 bases; bases with no gene match: 3. Written as DNA, the CDR3 is TGTGCCAGCAGCTTCCCGACTAGCGGGAGCTCCTACGAGCAGTACTTC. The encoded protein is CASSFPTSGSSYEQYF.

This clone was seen just once. V usage is TRBV29-1 and J usage is TRBJ2-3, with D uncertain. The germline V gene encodes CDR1 SQVTM and CDR2 ANQGSEA. V lost 5 bases to trimming and J lost 2 bases, with 8 bases between them. The CDR3 consists of 12 residues. CDR3 protein: CSVSDNTDTQYF. CDR3 nucleotides: TGCAGCGTTTCCGACAACACAGATACGCAGTATTTT.

The rearrangement uses TRBV7-3 and TRBJ2-7, with D maybe TRBD1 (6 bases). The length of the CDR3 is 14 residues. V gave up 5 bases and J gave up 2 bases, with 13 bases separating them. The V gene's germline CDR1 is SGHTA and CDR2 FQGTGA. The CDR3 spells CASSLGKGAYEQYF. CDR3 nucleotides: TGTGCCAGCAGCCTAGGGAAGGGGGCCTACGAGCAGTACTTC.

The V call is TRBV5-5, the J call TRBJ1-1; D unresolved. This CDR3 contains 14 residues. Trimming took off 2 bases at V and 0 bases at J, with 8 bases between the two ends. CDR1 is SGHKS, CDR2 YYEKEE, per germline (reference sequence). CDR3 coding DNA: TGTGCCAGCAGCTTACTCCACTTGAACACTGAAGCTTTCTTT. This gives the protein CASSLLHLNTEAFF. Drawing the rest from reference TRBV5-5 and TRBJ1-1, the complete variable domain is DAGVTQSPTHLIKTRGQQVTLRCSPISGHKSVSWYQQVLGQGPQFIFQYYEKEERGRGNFPDRFSARQFPNYSSELNVNALLLGDSALYLCASSLLHLNTEAFFGQGTRLTVV.

Points on this clone: Mismatch with germline at one junction end may stem from a read error. J is TRBJ2-5 and V is TRBV20-1; TRBD1 matches at 7 bases. The CDR3 spans 11 residues. Germline CDR1 DFQATT, CDR2 SNEGSKA (reference sequence). The CDR3 region has the DNA TGCAGTGCTAGGCGGACAGGACGTGGAGACTTC. Translation gives CSARRTGRGDF.

The J gene is TRBJ2-3, the V gene TRBV5-4; 9 positions match TRBD1. Germline V gene data show CDR1 as SGHNT and CDR2 as YYREEE (reference sequence). There are 17 residues in the CDR3. Trimming at V came to 4 bases and at J to 0 bases, leaving 9 bases not matched to a gene. CDR3 bases: TGTGCCAGCAGCCCCGGGACAGGGTTGATCAGCACAGATACGCAGTATTTT. This gives the protein CASSPGTGLISTDTQYF.

V gene TRBV6-5 combines with J gene TRBJ1-2, with D hard to call. CDR1 is MNHEY, CDR2 SVGAGI, per germline. V dropped 4 bases and J dropped 8 bases, with 14 bases sitting between them. This CDR3 spans 13 amino acids. CDR3 DNA sequence: TGTGCCAGCAGTTCGACCCACTTCGGGGGCTACACCTTC. Amino acids: CASSSTHFGGYTF.

The chain carries TRBV5-1 and TRBJ2-1; 11 bases match TRBD1. The germline CDR1 and CDR2 sequences are SGHRS and YFSETQ. V lost 4 bases and J lost 5; bases outside the gene matches: 5. The CDR3 length is 15 residues. CDR3 DNA sequence: TGCGCCAGCAGCCCGAGGGGACAGGGGGACAATGAGCAGTTCTTC. It is translated as CASSPRGQGDNEQFF.

The J gene is TRBJ1-4, the V gene TRBV6-4, with D possibly TRBD1 on 6 matching bases. From germline, CDR1 is MRHNA and CDR2 SNTAGT. The CDR3 loop spans 16 amino acids. V was pared by 8 bases and J by 0 bases, with 16 bases between. The CDR3 sequence is CASRWTATATNEKLFF. The CDR3 DNA reads as TGTGCCAGCCGCTGGACAGCGACTGCAACTAATGAAAAACTGTTTTTT.

CDR3 bases: TGTGCCAGCAGCTTCTACGGGACAGGGTATAACACTGAAGCTTTCTTT. It specifies CASSFYGTGYNTEAFF. The genes are TRBV7-2 and TRBJ1-1; 9 bases align to TRBD1. This CDR3 is 16 amino acids long. CDR1 and CDR2 from the germline V gene are SGHTA and FQGNSA. Germline trimming cut 3 bases from V and 2 bases from J; bases unmatched to any gene: 7.

The sample holds a few counts of this clone. V usage is TRBV12-5 and J usage is TRBJ2-1; 8 nucleotides match TRBD1. The V gene's germline CDR1 is LGHNT and CDR2 FRNRAP. J gave up 4 bases and V 6 bases, and 5 bases lay outside the gene matches. This CDR3 has 14 residues. The CDR3 DNA reads as TGTGCTAGTGGAGGTGGACAGGGTTACAATGAGCAGTTCTTC. It codes for CASGGGQGYNEQFF.

V is TRBV7-3 and J is TRBJ2-2; 12 bases are shared with TRBD2. This CDR3 has 16 residues. Unmatched junction bases numbered 5, after V lost 5 bases and J lost 4 bases. Germline V gene sequence: CDR1 SGHTA, CDR2 FQGTGA. CDR3 amino acids: CASSETSGRTTGELFF. The CDR3 region has the DNA TGTGCCAGCAGCGAAACTAGCGGGAGGACCACCGGGGAGCTGTTTTTT.

This sequence joins TRBV11-2 and TRBJ1-2; a weak D match, TRBD1 (5 bases). The CDR3 contains 18 residues. The V end lost 5 bases, the J end lost 1 base, and 23 bases lay between the germline ends. Germline CDR1 SGHAT, CDR2 FQNNGV. In nucleotides, the CDR3 is TGTGCCAGCAGCCGCTTTCTTTTCGACGCAGACAGTAACTATGGCTACACCTTC. Translated: CASSRFLFDADSNYGYTF.

The table lists this clone with a count of one. The chain is built from TRBV27 and TRBJ1-2, with a weak D call TRBD1 (6 bases). The CDR3 spans 16 residues. Per germline, CDR1 MNHEY and CDR2 SMNVEV (reference sequence). Trimming removed 8 bases at V and 7 bases at J, with 26 bases between. CDR3 nucleotide sequence: TGTGCCAGCGGAACAGGGTCAATCGGCTCCACGGGTGGCTACACCTTC. Translating gives CASGTGSIGSTGGYTF.